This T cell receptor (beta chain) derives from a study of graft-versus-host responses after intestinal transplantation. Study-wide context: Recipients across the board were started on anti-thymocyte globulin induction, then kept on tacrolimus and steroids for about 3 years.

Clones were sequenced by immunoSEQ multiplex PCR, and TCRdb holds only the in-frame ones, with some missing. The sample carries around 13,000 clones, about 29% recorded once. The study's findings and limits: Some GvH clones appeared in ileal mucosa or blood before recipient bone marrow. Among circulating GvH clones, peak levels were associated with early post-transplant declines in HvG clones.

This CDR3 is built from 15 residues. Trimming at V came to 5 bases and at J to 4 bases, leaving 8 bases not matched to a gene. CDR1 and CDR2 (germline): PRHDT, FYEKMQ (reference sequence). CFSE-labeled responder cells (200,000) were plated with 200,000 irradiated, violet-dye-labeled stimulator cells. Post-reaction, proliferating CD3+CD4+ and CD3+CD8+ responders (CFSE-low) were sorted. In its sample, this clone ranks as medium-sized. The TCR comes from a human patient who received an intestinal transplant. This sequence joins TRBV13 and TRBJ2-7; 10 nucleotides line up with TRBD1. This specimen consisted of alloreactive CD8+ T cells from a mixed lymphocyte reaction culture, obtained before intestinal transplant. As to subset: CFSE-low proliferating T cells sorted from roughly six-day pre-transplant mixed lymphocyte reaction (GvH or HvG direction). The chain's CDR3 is CASSAPGQGMYEQYF. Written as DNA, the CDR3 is TGTGCCAGCAGCGCTCCGGGACAGGGGATGTACGAGCAGTACTTC.